This TCR beta chain was observed in a study of identical twins (TCRdb year 2016). Turning to the overall study: To test whether fetal clonotypes persist, the study used deep sequencing on TCR alpha and beta repertoires from monozygotic twins, unrelated adults of various ages, and cord blood. To rule out contamination, the twin experiments were replicated at different times with different library preparation protocols.

Study-wide findings and limitations: Invariant T cells such as MAIT and iNKT could partly confound zero-insertion analyses, though diverse VJ usage argued against this for most clonotypes. Fewer insertions were carried by abundant cord blood beta clonotypes; a weaker similar trend was observed in young adult naive repertoires, while no such trend was observed in memory repertoires. Compared with coincidental sharing between unrelated individuals, out-of-frame TCR alpha sequences shared between twins showed an excess of sequences with low generation probability. In monozygotic twins, out-of-frame TCR alpha sharing was systematically underestimated by recombination models, although the models agreed with sharing between unrelated individuals. In beta out-of-frame sequences, excess twin sharing was weaker, because having fewer shared sequences lowered the signal-to-noise ratio. Because the same donors could not be followed over many years, the conclusions depended on cross-sectional statistical analysis.

Every donor in the study was a healthy Caucasian. Miltenyi CD45RO+ enrichment and human naive T-cell isolation kits were used to isolate memory (CD45RO+) and naive T cells from PBMC. Library method: 5' RACE. Sequencer: Illumina HiSeq 2000. A universal primer binding site was introduced by template switching, and a unique molecular identifier was present in the final cDNA, enabling accurate counting of TCR cDNA molecules. Specific primers in the conserved constant-segment region were used to synthesize first-strand cDNA for TCR alpha and beta chains. To control for contamination, every cDNA library was double barcoded, receiving both a SMART-Mk sample barcode and Illumina barcodes. Two successive PCR steps introduced TruSeq adapter sequences along with Illumina sample barcodes. TCR alpha and beta cDNA libraries were sequenced on the Illumina HiSeq platform with custom primers. Under the source paper's analysis protocol: MiGEC was used to process raw reads and extract unique molecular identifiers, and MiXCR was used to find CDR3 positions. For each individual, recombination models were inferred using an EM algorithm with the repgenHMM and IGoR tools. The tcR package in R was used for shared clonotype analysis, with sharing normalized by the product of cloneset sizes. To study raw recombination without the effects of thymic and clonal selection, out-of-frame nonproductive sequences were analyzed. TCRdb cleaned the public reads at Q25 with fastp, built clones with MiXCR and kept in-frame beta chains. Entries are consolidated by CDR3 protein sequence, retaining the most common genes and DNA. The V and J calls follow TCRdb's processing rather than the paper's. For this sample the table gives some 240,000 distinct CDR3 sequences, of which over 9.5% were detected only once. Jointly, the top ten make up 10% of the sample.

The CDR3, from cysteine to phenylalanine, totals 13 residues. Of the read, only the CDR3 DNA is kept; its 39 bases are in frame from base 1. The germline V gene yields SGHRS for CDR1 and YFSETQ for CDR2. At the junction V is shortened by 3 bases and J by 1 base, with 5 bases in between. This clonotype was detected many times. Which antigen it targets is not known. Base-call qualities are not available, and no considerably larger clone is one nucleotide away. The sequence came from a man aged 50-59 years in good health. The rearrangement joined TRBV5-1 to TRBJ1-3, with the D gene call left open. The specimen sequenced was memory T cells sorted from blood. Taken with the paper, the label for cell subset or site translates to: CD45RO+ enriched T cells. The CDR3: CASSWGSGNTIYF. The DNA is as follows: TGCGCCAGCAGCTGGGGATCTGGAAACACCATATATTTT.